This TCR beta chain appears in the sequencing data of a study of Graves' ophthalmopathy and Graves' hyperthyroidism. The overall study: Peripheral blood was obtained at first diagnosis, ahead of any treatment.

The CDR3 is 13 residues long. Trimming cost V 10 bases and J 4 bases, with 13 bases left between them. Germline CDR1 reads PRHDT; CDR2 reads FYEKMQ (reference sequence). The authors amplified TCR beta CDR3 regions from RNA transcripts. Amplification began with first-round RT-PCR using HTBI primers, then second-round multiplex PCR was performed. Via MiXCR, TCRdb re-called the multiplex PCR reads, giving one row per CDR3 protein. The repertoire has hundreds of thousands of distinct CDR3 sequences, 45% to 55% of them found once; the top ten carry around 43%. Ophthalmopathy-affected donors exhibited moderate-to-severe activity, CAS ≥3, NOSPECS ≥4, and duration under 3 months. None of the included patients had other autoimmune diseases, uncontrolled infections, pregnancy or lactation, as these led to exclusion. As diagnostic evidence, clinical symptoms, serum thyroxine, TRAb, thyroid ultrasound and orbital computed tomography were relied upon.

The chain employs TRBV13 and TRBJ2-2, with D perhaps matching TRBD1 (6 bases). The sample was peripheral blood. The origin of this receptor is an adult man with Graves' ophthalmopathy. The CDR3 reads CATYRVVTGELFF. The CDR3 nucleotides are TGTGCCACGTACAGGGTTGTCACCGGGGAGCTGTTTTTT.